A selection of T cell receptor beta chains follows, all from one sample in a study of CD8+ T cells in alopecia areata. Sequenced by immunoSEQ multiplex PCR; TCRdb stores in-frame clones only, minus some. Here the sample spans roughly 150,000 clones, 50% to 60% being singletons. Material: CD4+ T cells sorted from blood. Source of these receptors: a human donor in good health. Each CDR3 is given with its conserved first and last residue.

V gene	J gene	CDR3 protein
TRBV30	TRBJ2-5	CAWSVLFQETQYF
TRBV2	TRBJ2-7	CASRDRGSYEQYF
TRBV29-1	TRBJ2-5	CSVRSTSGRALETQYF
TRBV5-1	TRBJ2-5	CASSPGQGSIQETQYF
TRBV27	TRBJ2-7	CASSPAPPIARYEQYF
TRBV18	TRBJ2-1	CASSGEGSYNEQFF
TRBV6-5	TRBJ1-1	CASSLRGPNTEAFF
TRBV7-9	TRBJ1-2	CASARGHYGYTF
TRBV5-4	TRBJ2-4	CASSMVTGGPKRTAKNIQYF
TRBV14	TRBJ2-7	CASSVAGTVDPAEQYF
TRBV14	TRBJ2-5	CASSQVWETQYF
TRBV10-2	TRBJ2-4	CASSSGRNIQYF
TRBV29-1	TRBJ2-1	CSVHGGFNEQFF
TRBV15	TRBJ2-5	CATSRDRGPETQYF
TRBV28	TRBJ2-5	CASSLVRGLPQETQYF
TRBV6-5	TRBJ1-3	CASSPGHTGNTIYF
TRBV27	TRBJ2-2	CASSLSGVGWELFF
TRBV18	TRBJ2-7	CASSLLATGEQYF
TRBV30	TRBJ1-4	CAWSEGTFTRRLFF
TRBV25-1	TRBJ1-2	CASSTERQGAGYTF
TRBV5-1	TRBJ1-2	CASSLQAAYGYTF
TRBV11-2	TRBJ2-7	CASSSPETSVYEQYF
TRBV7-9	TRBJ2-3	CASSADQQGDTQYF
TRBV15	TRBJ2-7	CATSRGLGIGYEQYF
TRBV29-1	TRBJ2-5	CSVEVPPGETQYF
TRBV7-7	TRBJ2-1	CASSLGTGNEQFF
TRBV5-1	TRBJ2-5	CASSGSQETQYF
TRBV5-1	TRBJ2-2	CASRNSNTGELFF
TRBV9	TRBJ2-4	CASSVAGGPRNIQYF
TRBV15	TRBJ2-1	CATSSGGQKAFDEQFF
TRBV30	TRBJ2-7	CAWTPGDLYEQYF
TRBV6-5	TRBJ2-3	CASSYRRPTDTQYF
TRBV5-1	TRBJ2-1	CASSTPVSEQFF
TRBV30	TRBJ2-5	CAWSSLVGSGPQYF
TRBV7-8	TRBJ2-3	CASRPRGITDTQYF
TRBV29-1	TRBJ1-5	CSVAEGYQPQHF
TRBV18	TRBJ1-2	CASSPPAGYGYTF
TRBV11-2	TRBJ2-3	CASSLAPATDTQYF
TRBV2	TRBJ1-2	CASSPTSNPNYGYTF
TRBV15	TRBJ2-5	CATSRDRLETQYF
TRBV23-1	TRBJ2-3	CASSQPGVLTVTDTQYF
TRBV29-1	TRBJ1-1	CSVRRGGGTEAFF
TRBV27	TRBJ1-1	CASRQNMNTEAFF
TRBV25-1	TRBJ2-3	CASSATSGVGDTQYF
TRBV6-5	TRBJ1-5	CASSIGQGGNQPQHF
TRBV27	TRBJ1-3	CASRSGNTIYF
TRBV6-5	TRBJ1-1	CASSGQLNTEAFF
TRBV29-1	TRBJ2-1	CSVGTSGRFLFDEQFF